This TCR beta chain was found in a study of T cells after yellow fever vaccination. Findings and caveats of the study: A small proportion of clonotypes was detected in both the CD4 and CD8 compartments. Clones that expanded after primary vaccination mostly reappeared after the booster (just over 95% CD4, approximately 85% CD8). Any FACS-sorted repertoire could hold abundant clonotypes that contaminate it from the bulk population.

5'RACE template switching produced TCR cDNA carrying a universal primer site and UMIs. MiXCR, run by TCRdb on the 5' RACE reads, gives a single entry per CDR3 protein. The sample lists 320,000 or so distinct CDR3 sequences, around 8.1% seen once, with approximately 16% in the top ten. This clonotype came up a few times. Its antigen is unidentified. J lost 4 bases, V lost 4 bases, and 7 bases had no gene match. Germline V gene data show CDR1 as MNHEY and CDR2 as SVGAGI. This CDR3 has 14 amino acids. The V call is TRBV6-5, the J call TRBJ2-7; TRBD2 matches at 7 bases. The material sequenced was PBMCs, taken roughly seven weeks after the first yellow fever vaccination. This clonotype was obtained from a man aged 18 to 35 who received the YFV17D yellow fever vaccine. The CDR3 DNA sequence: TGTGCCAGCAGTTCCGGGACTACTCTTTACGAGCAGTACTTC. It encodes CASSSGTTLYEQYF.